Listed below are T cell receptor beta chains from one sample, sequenced in a study of shared clonotypes between healthy human individuals. Here immunoSEQ multiplex PCR was the method, and the copy in TCRdb shows in-frame clones only, minus some. This sample yields 2 million to 2.5 million clones, of which 85% to 95% are seen a single time; 0.39% belongs to the top ten. Sequenced sample: naive CD4+ T cells from PBMCs. Every receptor here comes from a young man in good health. Some clones in this sample may be carry-over from other donors' samples. Each CDR3 is given with its conserved first and last residue. The order of the fields is V gene, clone size, D gene, J gene, CDR3 DNA, CDR3 protein. D genes are given only for firm matches. Clone size is stated in some rows and not others, as once, few, many or a class when expanded.

TRBV6-6	few	-	TRBJ2-7	TGTGCCAGCAGTTACTCGGGCGGCTCCTACGAGCAGTACTTC	CASSYSGGSYEQYF
TRBV27	-	-	TRBJ2-3	TGTGCCAGCGGGAGGATAGGGGGTAGAACAGATACGCAGTATTTT	CASGRIGGRTDTQYF
TRBV9	-	TRBD2	TRBJ2-7	TGTGCCAGCAGCGTAGTAGCGGGAGGTTACGAGCAGTACTTC	CASSVVAGGYEQYF
TRBV6-4	-	TRBD2	TRBJ2-2	TGTGCCAGCAGCCCGCAAGCGGGAGAGAACACCGGGGAGCTGTTTTTT	CASSPQAGENTGELFF
TRBV18	-	-	TRBJ1-2	TGTGCCAGCTCACCCTTTGAGGACCCGATAGGCTACACCTTC	CASSPFEDPIGYTF
TRBV28	few	-	TRBJ1-5	TGTGCCAGCATGGGTTTTAGCAATCAGCCCCAGCATTTT	CASMGFSNQPQHF
TRBV7-2	once	-	TRBJ2-1	TGTGCCAGCAGCGGTCAGGGGCCCAACTCCTACAATGAGCAGTTCTTC	CASSGQGPNSYNEQFF
TRBV28	-	-	TRBJ2-4	TGTGCCAGCACAACAGGAGGGGGTGGCATCTTAAACATTCAGTACTTC	CASTTGGGGILNIQYF
TRBV6-6	-	-	TRBJ2-3	TGTGCCAGCAGGGCTGGCAGGTTTAGCCCAGATACGCAGTATTTT	CASRAGRFSPDTQYF
TRBV28	-	-	TRBJ1-3	TGTGCCAGCAGTCCCTCCCTTTCATACTCTGGAAACACCATATATTTT	CASSPSLSYSGNTIYF
TRBV11-2	-	TRBD2	TRBJ2-7	TGTGCCAGCGGCGAAACTAGCGGGGGCTCCTACGAGCAGTACTTC	CASGETSGGSYEQYF
TRBV9	-	TRBD2	TRBJ2-1	TGTGCCAGCAGTACCGGGACTAGCTACAATGAGCAGTTCTTC	CASSTGTSYNEQFF
TRBV4-1	-	-	TRBJ2-7	TGCGCCAGCAGCCACCCCGGGAAGGGGTACGAGCAGTACTTC	CASSHPGKGYEQYF
TRBV4-1	-	-	TRBJ2-2	TGCGCCAGCAGCCAAGAAGGCCCACTACCTAAGAACACCGGGGAGCTGTTTTTT	CASSQEGPLPKNTGELFF
TRBV4-3	-	TRBD2	TRBJ2-1	TGCGCCAGCAGCCACGGTGGCGGGAGGATATACAATGAGCAGTTCTTC	CASSHGGGRIYNEQFF
TRBV5-1	-	-	TRBJ2-3	TGCGCCAGCAGCTTGGCATCTAACCCCACAGATACGCAGTATTTT	CASSLASNPTDTQYF
TRBV28	-	TRBD2	TRBJ2-7	TGTGCCAGCGGGACTAGCGGGACCTACGAGCAGTACTTC	CASGTSGTYEQYF
TRBV27	-	-	TRBJ1-1	TGTGCCAGCACCGAACGGGGGGGTCGGACTGAAGCTTTCTTT	CASTERGGRTEAFF
TRBV5-1	-	TRBD1	TRBJ2-7	TGCGCCAGCAGCTTGGGCCCCCGGGACAGGGACGAGCAGTACTTC	CASSLGPRDRDEQYF
TRBV5-1	-	-	TRBJ2-3	TGCGCCAGCAGCTTGTACGGGACCGGGAGCACAGATACGCAGTATTTT	CASSLYGTGSTDTQYF
TRBV4-1	-	-	TRBJ2-3	TGCGCCAGCAGCCAAGAACCCCTTGGCACAGATACGCAGTATTTT	CASSQEPLGTDTQYF
TRBV15	-	TRBD1	TRBJ1-2	TGTGCCACCAGCAGAGTAACTTCCCACAGGGGCGCCCCCTTACCTAACTATGGCTACACCTTC	CATSRVTSHRGAPLPNYGYTF
TRBV7-9	-	-	TRBJ2-1	TGTGCCAGCAGCGTCTGGGGGTTTGAGCAGTTCTTC	CASSVWGFEQFF
TRBV29-1	-	TRBD2	TRBJ2-7	TGCAGCGTTGCGGGACTAGCGGGAGGGCCTTACGAGCAGTACTTC	CSVAGLAGGPYEQYF
TRBV7-3	-	-	TRBJ2-2	TGTGCCAGCAGCCACGGGGACGGCCCCGGGGAGCTGTTTTTT	CASSHGDGPGELFF
TRBV5-1	-	TRBD1	TRBJ1-2	TGCGCCAGCAGCTTGGATTCAAGGGGGCTAGGCTACACCTTC	CASSLDSRGLGYTF
TRBV5-4	-	-	TRBJ2-2	TGTGCCAGCAGCTTGGATGCGAACACCGGGGAGCTGTTTTTT	CASSLDANTGELFF
TRBV19	-	-	TRBJ1-5	TGTGCCAGTAGTTTAAGACAGGCACGTAACAATCAGCCCCAGCATTTT	CASSLRQARNNQPQHF
TRBV7-9	-	TRBD1	TRBJ2-1	TGTGCCAGCAGTTACCGAGGGGGCCTGAACGATGAGCAGTTCTTC	CASSYRGGLNDEQFF
TRBV19	-	TRBD1	TRBJ2-5	TGTGCCAGTAGTACCGGGACAGTGGAGACCCAGTACTTC	CASSTGTVETQYF
TRBV6-1	-	TRBD1	TRBJ2-5	TGTGCCAGCAGTGAAGGGCCCGGGACAGAAGAGACCCAGTACTTC	CASSEGPGTEETQYF
TRBV28	-	-	TRBJ1-3	TGTGCCAGCAGTTTATTTTCCACCATATATTTT	CASSLFSTIYF
TRBV7-7	-	-	TRBJ2-7	TGTGCCAGCAGTCCCCACTCGGCAGCTAGTCCCTACGAGCAGTACTTC	CASSPHSAASPYEQYF
TRBV7-9	-	-	TRBJ2-3	TGTGCCAGCAGCTTAAGAGCAGATACGCAGTATTTT	CASSLRADTQYF
TRBV11-3	-	TRBD2	TRBJ2-1	TGTGCCAGCAGCTTAGGACTAGCGGGAGGCCGGGGCTCCTACAATGAGCAGTTCTTC	CASSLGLAGGRGSYNEQFF
TRBV4-2	once	-	TRBJ2-2	TGTGCCAGCAGCCAAAGATTTGAGACCGGGGAGCTGTTTTTT	CASSQRFETGELFF
TRBV5-4	-	TRBD2	TRBJ2-5	TGTGCCAGCAGCTTGGTCTCCGGGAGGGAGACCCAGTACTTC	CASSLVSGRETQYF
TRBV5-1	-	-	TRBJ1-2	TGCGCCAGCAGCTATTTCTGGGGAGGGTTGGATGGCTACACCTTC	CASSYFWGGLDGYTF
TRBV5-4	-	TRBD1	TRBJ1-4	TGTGCCAGCAGCCCTGGTGGGACAGGGTTTGAAAAACTGTTTTTT	CASSPGGTGFEKLFF
TRBV11-3	-	-	TRBJ2-3	TGTGCCAGCAGCTTAGGGTTCGGGAGCACAGATACGCAGTATTTT	CASSLGFGSTDTQYF
TRBV7-2	-	-	TRBJ1-2	TGTGCCAGCAGCCCTTACATGGGTATGGGAGATGGCTACACCTTC	CASSPYMGMGDGYTF
TRBV19	once	-	TRBJ1-5	TGTGCCAGTAGTCTTAGCAATCAGCCCCAGCATTTT	CASSLSNQPQHF
TRBV28	-	-	TRBJ2-3	TGTGCCAGCAGTTACAGGTTGACAGATACGCAGTATTTT	CASSYRLTDTQYF
TRBV12-5	-	-	TRBJ2-1	TGTGCTAGTGGTTTGGACTCACTAGGATCGCATGAGCAGTTCTTC	CASGLDSLGSHEQFF
TRBV15	-	TRBD1	TRBJ2-7	TGTGCCACCAGCAGAGTGGGGCCGGGACAGAGAAACTACGAGCAGTACTTC	CATSRVGPGQRNYEQYF
TRBV18	-	TRBD2	TRBJ2-1	TGTGCCAGCTCACCGGCGGGAGGAAACAATGAGCAGTTCTTC	CASSPAGGNNEQFF